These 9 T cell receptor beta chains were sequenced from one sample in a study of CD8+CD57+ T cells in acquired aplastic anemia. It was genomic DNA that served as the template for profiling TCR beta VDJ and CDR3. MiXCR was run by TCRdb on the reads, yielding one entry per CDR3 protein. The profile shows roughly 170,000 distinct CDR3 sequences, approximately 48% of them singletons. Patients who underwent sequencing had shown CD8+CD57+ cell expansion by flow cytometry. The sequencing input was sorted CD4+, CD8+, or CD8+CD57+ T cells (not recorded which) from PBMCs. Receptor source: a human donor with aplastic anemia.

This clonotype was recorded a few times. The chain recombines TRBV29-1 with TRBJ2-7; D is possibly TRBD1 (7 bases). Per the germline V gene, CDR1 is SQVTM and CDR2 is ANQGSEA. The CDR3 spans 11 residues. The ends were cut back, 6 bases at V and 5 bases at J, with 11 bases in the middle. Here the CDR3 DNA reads TGCAGCGTCGCAGGGGGGAACGAGCAGTACTTC. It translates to CSVAGGNEQYF.

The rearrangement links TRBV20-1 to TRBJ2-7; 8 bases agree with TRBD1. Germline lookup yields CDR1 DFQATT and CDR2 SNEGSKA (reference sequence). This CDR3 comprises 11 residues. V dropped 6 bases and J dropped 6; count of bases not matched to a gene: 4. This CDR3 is CSARTGPEQYF. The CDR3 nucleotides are TGCAGTGCACGGACAGGGCCCGAGCAGTACTTC.

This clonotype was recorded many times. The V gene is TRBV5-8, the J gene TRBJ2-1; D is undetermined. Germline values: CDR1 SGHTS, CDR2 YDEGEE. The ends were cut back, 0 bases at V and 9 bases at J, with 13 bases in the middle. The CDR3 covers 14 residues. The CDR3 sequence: CASSLGEITSEQFF. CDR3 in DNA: TGTGCCAGCAGCTTGGGTGAGATCACGAGTGAGCAGTTCTTC.

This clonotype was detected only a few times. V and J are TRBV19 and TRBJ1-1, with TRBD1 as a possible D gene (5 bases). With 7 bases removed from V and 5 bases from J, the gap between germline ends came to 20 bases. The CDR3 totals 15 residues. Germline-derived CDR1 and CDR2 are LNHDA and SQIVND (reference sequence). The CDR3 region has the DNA TGTGCCAGTATCACTGACGGCAGGGAGGATACTGAAGCTTTCTTT. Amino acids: CASITDGREDTEAFF.

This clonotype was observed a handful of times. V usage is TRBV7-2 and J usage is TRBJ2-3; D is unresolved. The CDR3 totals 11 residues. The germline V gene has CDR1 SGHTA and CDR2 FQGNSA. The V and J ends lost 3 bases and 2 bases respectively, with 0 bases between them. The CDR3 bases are TGTGCCAGCAGCTTCACAGATACGCAGTATTTT. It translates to CASSFTDTQYF.

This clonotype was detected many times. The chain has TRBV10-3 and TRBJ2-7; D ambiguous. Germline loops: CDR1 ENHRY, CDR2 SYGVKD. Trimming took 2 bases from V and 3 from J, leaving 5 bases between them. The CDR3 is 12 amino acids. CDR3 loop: CAISEQNYEQYF. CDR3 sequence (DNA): TGTGCCATCAGTGAGCAGAACTACGAGCAGTACTTC.

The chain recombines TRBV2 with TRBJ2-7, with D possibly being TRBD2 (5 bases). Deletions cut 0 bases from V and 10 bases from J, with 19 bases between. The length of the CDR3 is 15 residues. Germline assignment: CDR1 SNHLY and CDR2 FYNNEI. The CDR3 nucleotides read TGTGCCAGCAGTGAAGCGCTTCGAGCGGCCGGCGAACAGTACTTC. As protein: CASSEALRAAGEQYF.

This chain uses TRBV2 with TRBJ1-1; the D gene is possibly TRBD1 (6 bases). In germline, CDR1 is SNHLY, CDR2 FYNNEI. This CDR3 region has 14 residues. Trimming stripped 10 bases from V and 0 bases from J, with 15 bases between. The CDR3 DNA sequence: TGTGCCAACAGACAGGTGCAGATGAACACTGAAGCTTTCTTT. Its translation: CANRQVQMNTEAFF.

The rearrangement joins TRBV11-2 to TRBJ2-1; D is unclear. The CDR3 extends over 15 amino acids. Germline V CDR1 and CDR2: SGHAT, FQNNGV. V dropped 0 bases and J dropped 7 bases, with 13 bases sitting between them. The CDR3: CASSLDGQVGNEQFF. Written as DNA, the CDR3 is TGTGCCAGCAGCTTAGACGGCCAGGTTGGAAATGAGCAGTTCTTC.